This paragraph covers one TCR beta chain sequence. This clonotype was observed many times. Its binding antigen is unknown. Within one base of it there is no much larger clone, and no base qualities were kept. The CDR3 runs 14 amino acids, cysteine and phenylalanine included. The sequence is cut down to CDR3 DNA, 42 bases in frame from base 1. Cut back by 7 bases and 4 bases, the V and J ends lie 14 bases apart. This entry comes from a study of CD8 T cells in ankylosing spondylitis listed by TCRdb under 2017. About the investigation overall: T cell receptor beta repertoires were profiled in healthy donors and ankylosing spondylitis patients so that disease-linked TCR variants could be found. The full study cohort comprised around 23 ankylosing spondylitis patients and approximately 100 healthy donors. Samples of peripheral blood were taken, and for ankylosing spondylitis patients, synovial fluid was collected as well. Study-wide findings and limitations: Some of the motif variants had been reported before in the synovial fluid and blood of reactive arthritis patients, a finding that suggests common disease-initiation mechanisms. In peripheral blood, the disease-linked clones were found at relatively low frequencies and had a CD8+ phenotype. A TCR beta motif of eight highly homologous amino acid variants appeared characteristic of blood from ankylosing spondylitis patients. Significant enrichment of the disease-linked clones was reported in matched synovial fluid samples from ankylosing spondylitis patients.

Sequenced on an Illumina HiSeq 2500. Quantitative 5'-RACE with molecular barcodes was the method used to prepare the TCR beta libraries. The source study handled its data this way. A new computational method based on a probabilistic model of VDJ rearrangement was used to identify disease-linked TCR variants. TCRdb applied fastp at Q25 and MiXCR to the public reads, then kept only in-frame beta chains. One record per CDR3 amino acid sequence lists the most common genes and DNA. Here the V and J calls rest on TCRdb's processing, not on the authors' analysis. The sample table records approximately 200,000 distinct CDR3 sequences; under 15% of these occur just once. More than 9.5% of the sample rests with the top ten.

Here the chain combines TRBV12-3 or TRBV12-4 and TRBJ1-5; the D gene cannot be named for sure. The receptor was derived from a female donor with ankylosing spondylitis or in good health (not recorded which). The sequencing sample was made of blood, either unsorted or a sorted T cell fraction (not recorded which). CDR3 region: CASTGTAGNQPQHF. The DNA sequence is given as TGTGCCAGCACCGGTACAGCGGGTAATCAGCCCCAGCATTTT.